This T cell receptor (beta chain) is from a study of graft-versus-host responses after intestinal transplantation. Study at large: All recipients got anti-thymocyte globulin induction, then tacrolimus and steroids for approximately 3 years.

As for this clone: The antigen remains unidentified.

The V end was cut by 6 bases, the J end by 5 bases, with 19 bases between. Germline loops: CDR1 LNHDA, CDR2 SQIVND (reference sequence). This CDR3 spans 16 amino acids. This table comes from immunoSEQ multiplex PCR, and its TCRdb copy is limited to in-frame clones, with some not included. The table records 90,000 to 120,000 clones, approximately 90% of them present only once. The chain joins TRBV19 to TRBJ2-2; D might be TRBD1 or TRBD2, each matching 5 bases. The receptor comes from a human donor who was the organ donor for an intestinal transplant. Sample: unstimulated CD4+ T cells sorted from spleen or lymph node cells, taken before transplant. The CDR3 DNA is TGTGCCAGTAGGGTCCGGGACCTGGTTTGGACCGGGGAGCTGTTTTTT. This encodes CASRVRDLVWTGELFF.